This entry lists 19 T cell receptor beta chains sequenced from one sample in a study of T cell responses to AZD1222 COVID-19 vaccine. Method: immunoSEQ multiplex PCR; TCRdb's copy keeps in-frame clones and lacks some. This sample carries roughly 42,000 clones, around three quarters of them seen once, and the ten largest clones take approximately 4%. The sequenced sample was peripheral blood, obtained on day 0 of AZD1222 vaccination. The receptors originated from an adult in good health.

The chain is built from TRBV10-3 and TRBJ2-1; D is perhaps TRBD1 or TRBD2 (6 bases each). This CDR3 has 17 amino acids. With 6 bases removed from V and 0 bases from J, the gap between germline ends came to 18 bases. Germline V CDR1 and CDR2: ENHRY, SYGVKD. As DNA, the CDR3 is TGTGCCATCAGCGCCGGGGGCCCCCCGAGCTCCTACAATGAGCAGTTCTTC. It yields the protein CAISAGGPPSSYNEQFF.

This clone showed up just once. This chain uses TRBV30 with TRBJ1-5; 10 nucleotides agree with TRBD1. The CDR3 is 14 amino acids. Germline lookup yields CDR1 GTSNPN and CDR2 SVGIG (reference sequence). J lost 6 bases, V lost 1 base, and 3 bases had no gene match. The CDR3 sequence: CAWSGQGAIQPQHF. In DNA form, the CDR3 reads TGTGCCTGGAGTGGACAGGGGGCTATTCAGCCCCAGCATTTT.

The chain joins TRBV29-1 to TRBJ1-1; 8 nucleotides align to TRBD1. CDR1 and CDR2 from the germline V gene are SQVTM and ANQGSEA. V trimming: 6 bases; J trimming: 5 bases; junction bases outside the gene matches: 2. The CDR3 is 11 residues long. CDR3 sequence reads: CSVQGATEAFF. As DNA, the CDR3 is TGCAGCGTCCAGGGGGCAACTGAAGCTTTCTTT. Filled out from reference TRBV29-1 and TRBJ1-1, the complete variable domain reads SAVISQKPSRDICQRGTSLTIQCQVDSQVTMMFWYRQQPGQSLTLIATANQGSEATYESGFVIDKFPISRPNLTFSTLTVSNMSPEDSSIYLCSVQGATEAFFGQGTRLTVV.

V is TRBV5-5 and J is TRBJ1-4; 8 bases are shared with TRBD1. After removal of 4 bases from V and 8 bases from J, the junction contained 7 bases not matched to a gene. Germline V CDR1 and CDR2: SGHKS, YYEKEE (reference sequence). The CDR3 has 14 amino acids. CDR3 protein: CASSTTGAEEKLFF. Here the CDR3 DNA reads TGTGCCAGCAGCACGACAGGGGCAGAAGAAAAACTGTTTTTT.

V and J are TRBV5-1 and TRBJ2-6; D is unclear. Germline V gives CDR1 SGHRS, CDR2 YFSETQ. Trimming stripped 2 bases from V and 3 bases from J, with 12 bases between. This CDR3 spans 16 amino acids. The CDR3 DNA follows: TGCGCCAGCAGCTTCTCGTCTCAGTTTGGGGCCAACGTCCTGACTTTC. It translates to CASSFSSQFGANVLTF. Supplemented by reference TRBV5-1 and TRBJ2-6, the full variable domain reads KAGVTQTPRYLIKTRGQQVTLSCSPISGHRSVSWYQQTPGQGLQFLFEYFSETQRNKGNFPGRFSGRQFSNSRSEMNVSTLELGDSALYLCASSFSSQFGANVLTFGAGSRLTVL.

This sequence joins TRBV11-3 and TRBJ2-7; D is uncertain. The length of the CDR3 is 14 residues. Trimming removed 0 bases from V and 3 bases from J, with 9 bases in between. CDR1 is SGHNT and CDR2 is YENEEA in the germline V gene. The DNA for the CDR3 is TGTGCCAGCAGCTTAGAGGTGGGCGGCTACGAGCAGTACTTC. Protein sequence: CASSLEVGGYEQYF.

This chain links TRBV5-4 with TRBJ1-1; D gene ambiguous. The CDR3 runs 11 residues. Trimming took off 5 bases at V and 2 bases at J, with 4 bases between the two ends. Germline CDR1 SGHNT, CDR2 YYREEE (reference sequence). The CDR3 here is CASSQNTEAFF. Written as DNA, the CDR3 is TGTGCCAGCAGTCAAAACACTGAAGCTTTCTTT.

The chain recombines TRBV19 with TRBJ1-5, with D tentatively TRBD1 (6 bases). The CDR3 has 16 residues. From germline, CDR1 is LNHDA and CDR2 SQIVND (reference sequence). The V and J ends lost 5 bases and 3 bases respectively, with 17 bases between them. Written as DNA, the CDR3 is TGTGCCAGTAGTGCCCAGGGGAATCTGAACAATCAGCCCCAGCATTTT. This sequence encodes CASSAQGNLNNQPQHF. The full variable domain, completed using reference TRBV19 and TRBJ1-5, is DGGITQSPKYLFRKEGQNVTLSCEQNLNHDAMYWYRQDPGQGLRLIYYSQIVNDFQKGDIAEGYSVSREKKESFPLTVTSAQKNPTAFYLCASSAQGNLNNQPQHFGDGTRLSIL.

This rearrangement joins TRBV27 to TRBJ1-2; 7 bases agree with TRBD1. V lost 5 bases to trimming and J lost 7 bases; unmatched junction nucleotides: 4. The CDR3 consists of 12 residues. Germline V gene lookup returns CDR1 MNHEY and CDR2 SMNVEV (reference sequence). The CDR3 loop reads CASSPQGVGYTF. The CDR3 nucleotides are TGTGCCAGCAGTCCCCAGGGGGTTGGCTACACCTTC.

This clone was picked up a small number of times. The chain employs TRBV5-6 and TRBJ2-5; D is undetermined. This CDR3 spans 12 amino acids. V lost 3 bases to trimming and J lost 4 bases, with 7 bases between them. Germline V CDR1 and CDR2: SGHDT, YYEEEE. DNA of the CDR3: TGTGCCAGCAGCTCGGGTCCAGAGACCCAGTACTTC. This gives the protein CASSSGPETQYF.

This clone was observed a few times. The junction shows a germline mismatch at one end, possibly a read error. This chain uses TRBV12-3 or TRBV12-4 with TRBJ1-4; 10 nucleotides match TRBD1. There are 12 residues in the CDR3. The CDR3 sequence: CASSLGDRGVAF. The CDR3 region has the DNA TGTGCCAGCAGTTTGGGGGACAGGGGTGTTGCTTTT.

The V call is TRBV3-1 (or the pseudogene TRBV3-2), the J call TRBJ1-1; the D gene is possibly TRBD1 (5 bases). Trimming removed 0 bases at V and 5 bases at J, with 10 bases between. CDR1 is LGHDT and CDR2 is YNNKEL in the germline V gene (reference sequence). The CDR3 sequence is 14 residues long. The CDR3 spells CASSQDTGGTEAFF. The CDR3 DNA reads as TGTGCCAGCAGCCAAGATACGGGGGGAACTGAAGCTTTCTTT.

This clone was seen only once. The chain employs TRBV4-3 and TRBJ1-3; TRBD1 might be the D (5 bases). This CDR3 region has 17 residues. The ends were cut back, 2 bases at V and 0 bases at J, with 14 bases in the middle. Looked up from germline, CDR1 is LGHNA and CDR2 is YSLEER. CDR3 nucleotide sequence: TGCGCCAGCAGCCAAACGGTCGACAGATTCTCTGGAAACACCATATATTTT. Its translation: CASSQTVDRFSGNTIYF.

The CDR3, as DNA: TGTGCCAGCAGTTACAGGGATGAGCAGTTCTTC. It is translated as CASSYRDEQFF. The chain has TRBV6-5 and TRBJ2-1; the D is unclear. This CDR3 has 11 amino acids. Trimming stripped 2 bases from V and 8 bases from J, with 4 bases between. The germline V gene encodes CDR1 MNHEY and CDR2 SVGAGI.

V usage is TRBV29-1 and J usage is TRBJ2-7; 11 positions match TRBD2. The CDR3 is 13 amino acids. After removal of 6 bases from V and 3 bases from J, the junction contained 4 bases not matched to a gene. In germline, CDR1 is SQVTM, CDR2 ANQGSEA. The DNA of the CDR3 is TGCAGCGTCCCGGGACTAGCGGACTACGAGCAGTACTTC. Translation gives CSVPGLADYEQYF.

J is TRBJ1-1 and V is TRBV19; TRBD1 aligns across 9 bases. J was trimmed by 2 bases and V by 6 bases; bases with no gene match: 7. The CDR3 covers 15 residues. The V gene's germline CDR1 is LNHDA and CDR2 SQIVND (reference sequence). CDR3 region: CASRIGQGSNTEAFF. The CDR3 DNA is TGTGCCAGTAGAATCGGACAGGGGAGCAACACTGAAGCTTTCTTT.

The J gene is TRBJ1-6, the V gene TRBV9, with D perhaps matching TRBD1 (6 bases). Germline CDR1 SGDLS, CDR2 YYNGEE. The length of the CDR3 is 17 residues. V lost 3 bases, J lost 3 bases, and 16 bases lay in between. CDR3 coding DNA: TGTGCCAGCAGCGCATCCCCAGGGGAGGTCTATAATTCACCCCTCCACTTT. This translates into CASSASPGEVYNSPLHF.

This sequence joins TRBV5-1 and TRBJ1-2; tentative D call: TRBD1 (5 bases). The CDR3 sequence is 13 residues long. The germline V gene has CDR1 SGHRS and CDR2 YFSETQ. V gave up 5 bases and J gave up 4 bases, with 12 bases separating them. CDR3 sequence (DNA): TGCGCCAGCAGAGAACAGGAGAGCTATGGCTACACCTTC. Amino acid sequence: CASREQESYGYTF. Full variable domain (outside the CDR3, taken from reference TRBV5-1 and TRBJ1-2): KAGVTQTPRYLIKTRGQQVTLSCSPISGHRSVSWYQQTPGQGLQFLFEYFSETQRNKGNFPGRFSGRQFSNSRSEMNVSTLELGDSALYLCASREQESYGYTFGSGTRLTVV.

The chain carries TRBV18 and TRBJ1-3; possible D gene TRBD1, 6 bases. The CDR3 is 15 residues long. Trimming cost V 5 bases and J 0 bases, with 11 bases left between them. The V gene's germline CDR1 is KGHSH and CDR2 LQKENI. The CDR3 is CASSGGGGSGNTIYF. The CDR3 nucleotides are TGTGCCAGCTCAGGTGGAGGGGGCTCTGGAAACACCATATATTTT.